This is a list of T cell receptor beta chains from one sample in a study of T cell responses to AZD1222 COVID-19 vaccine. Here immunoSEQ multiplex PCR was the method, and the copy in TCRdb shows in-frame clones only, minus some. The data contain over 95,000 clones, approximately 87% of them seen just once; the ten biggest clones take up about 12%. This specimen consisted of peripheral blood, obtained on day 0 of AZD1222 vaccination. The receptors shown here come from an adult in good health. CDR3s include the opening cysteine and the closing phenylalanine or tryptophan. A D gene is named only where the DNA matches it firmly. A clone size is listed for some rows: how often the clone was seen (once, few, many), or a class if it is expanded.

V	length	size	D	J	DNA	CDR3
TRBV20-1	11	NA	TRBD1	TRBJ1-1	TGCAGTAGACAGGGGTTCAAGGAAGCTTTCTTT	CSRQGFKEAFF
TRBV7-2	15	once	NA	TRBJ1-3	TGTGCCAGCAGCCCCGGACGGACCTCTGGAAACACCATATATTTT	CASSPGRTSGNTIYF
TRBV18	13	once	NA	TRBJ1-1	TGTGCCAGCTCACCAGAGGTGAACACTGAAGCTTTCTTT	CASSPEVNTEAFF
TRBV29-1	14	NA	NA	TRBJ2-2	TGCAGCGTTGCTGGCCTCGTGGGCACCGGGGAGCTGTTTTTT	CSVAGLVGTGELFF
TRBV7-2	14	NA	TRBD1	TRBJ1-4	TGTGCCAGCAGCTCCGGACAGGTGGGGGAAAAACTGTTTTTT	CASSSGQVGEKLFF
TRBV5-8	15	once	NA	TRBJ1-4	TGTGCCAGCAGCTCCGGACAGATGGCTAATGAAAAACTGTTTTTT	CASSSGQMANEKLFF
TRBV9	14	NA	NA	TRBJ1-3	TGTGCCAGCAGCGGTTGGGTTAGCGGAAACACCATATATTTT	CASSGWVSGNTIYF
TRBV25-1	16	NA	NA	TRBJ2-3	TGTGCCAGCAGTGACCGGGGCCTAATTAGGACAGATACGCAGTATTTT	CASSDRGLIRTDTQYF
TRBV27	14	NA	NA	TRBJ1-1	TGTGCCAGCAGTCTCCGTTCCCCCGGGACTGAAGCTTTCTTT	CASSLRSPGTEAFF
TRBV6-5	12	NA	NA	TRBJ2-7	TGTGCCAGCAGAAGGACAGCCTACGAGCAGTACTTC	CASRRTAYEQYF
TRBV28	16	NA	TRBD1	TRBJ1-6	TGTGCCAGCAGTTGGGGACAGAGCTCCTATAATTCACCCCTCCACTTT	CASSWGQSSYNSPLHF
TRBV10-2	15	NA	NA	TRBJ2-5	TGCGCCAGCACCCTTTGGAAGGGGCGAGGGGAGACCCAGTACTTC	CASTLWKGRGETQYF
TRBV11-3	14	NA	NA	TRBJ2-2	TGTGCCAGCAGCTTAACAACGAACACCGGGGAGCTGTTTTTT	CASSLTTNTGELFF
TRBV29-1	12	NA	NA	TRBJ2-5	TGCAGCGTTTCTAGGGGGTTGGAGACCCAGTACTTC	CSVSRGLETQYF
TRBV18	14	NA	NA	TRBJ1-5	TGTGCCAGCTCCTATACGGACAGCGAAGGGCCCCAGCATTTT	CASSYTDSEGPQHF
TRBV19	12	NA	NA	TRBJ2-2	TGTGCCAGTACCCTATACACCGGGGAGCTGTTTTTT	CASTLYTGELFF
TRBV19	15	NA	NA	TRBJ2-2	TGTGCCAGTAGGAAGGGTGAGCCCCTCACCGGGGAGCTGTTTTTT	CASRKGEPLTGELFF
TRBV6-4	20	NA	TRBD2	TRBJ2-7	TGTGCCAGCAGTGACTCAGAGCTAGCGGGAGGATACAGTGGCACGTACGAGCAGTACTTC	CASSDSELAGGYSGTYEQYF
TRBV5-6	19	NA	TRBD2	TRBJ2-5	TGTGCCAGCAGCTTGGTTAGAAGCGGGAGTGAGGAAACCATGGAGACCCAGTACTTC	CASSLVRSGSEETMETQYF
TRBV5-1	17	NA	TRBD2	TRBJ2-5	TGCGCCAGCAGCCCCGAGCGGGCTAGCGGGAGGGGAGAGACCCAGTACTTC	CASSPERASGRGETQYF
TRBV18	16	NA	NA	TRBJ1-4	TGTGCCAGCTCACCCGCAAGGGATTGGACTAATGAAAAACTGTTTTTT	CASSPARDWTNEKLFF
TRBV2	11	once	NA	TRBJ2-3	TGTGCCAGTTTCTCCACAGATACGCAGTATTTT	CASFSTDTQYF
TRBV19	15	NA	NA	TRBJ2-3	TGTGCCAGTACTCTCAGACGGGGGCGCACAGATACGCAGTATTTT	CASTLRRGRTDTQYF
TRBV28	13	NA	TRBD1	TRBJ1-2	TGTGCCAGCAGCCCGCAGGGGGAGCTTGGCTACACCTTC	CASSPQGELGYTF
TRBV7-9	14	NA	TRBD2	TRBJ2-7	TGTGCCAGCAGCCTAACCGGGACTAGCGGAGAGCAGTACTTC	CASSLTGTSGEQYF
TRBV19	12	NA	NA	TRBJ2-7	TGTGCCAGTAGTATAGAGGGTTACGAGCAGTACTTC	CASSIEGYEQYF
TRBV7-2	16	NA	TRBD2	TRBJ2-5	TGTGCCAGCAGCTTAAGCGCTGGACTAGCGGGAGCCCTCCAGTACTTC	CASSLSAGLAGALQYF
TRBV12-3/TRBV12-4	13	NA	NA	TRBJ2-5	TGTGCCAGCAGTTTACGGGGTACAGAGACCCAGTACTTC	CASSLRGTETQYF
TRBV19	17	NA	NA	TRBJ1-5	TGTGCCAGTAGTATACAGGGTCTTGGGATTAGCAATCAGCCCCAGCATTTT	CASSIQGLGISNQPQHF
TRBV2	16	NA	NA	TRBJ1-6	TGTGCCAGCAGTCCTAACATGGGGTCCTATAATTCACCCCTCCACTTT	CASSPNMGSYNSPLHF
TRBV18	14	NA	NA	TRBJ1-4	TGTGCCAGCTCACCACACCCGGACCTCGAAAAACTGTTTTTT	CASSPHPDLEKLFF
TRBV7-8	14	NA	NA	TRBJ1-5	TGTGCCAGCAGCTACAGGGCGAGCAATCAGCCCCAGCATTTT	CASSYRASNQPQHF
TRBV3-1/TRBV3-2	12	NA	NA	TRBJ1-3	TGTGCCAGCCGGTACTCTGGAAACACCATATATTTT	CASRYSGNTIYF
TRBV7-2	16	NA	TRBD2	TRBJ2-3	TGTGCCAGCAGCTTGGAAGCGGGAGCCGGTACAGATACGCAGTATTTT	CASSLEAGAGTDTQYF
TRBV7-2	17	NA	NA	TRBJ1-2	TGTGCCAGCAGCTTATTCGGAGGGACATCGAATCCTAATGGCTACACCTTC	CASSLFGGTSNPNGYTF
TRBV6-5	16	NA	NA	TRBJ1-2	TGTGCCAGCAGTTCCCCATCGACAGACCTTAACTATGGCTACACCTTC	CASSSPSTDLNYGYTF
TRBV5-1	15	NA	NA	TRBJ1-1	TGCGCCAGCAGCCTACAAGGCAGGGCCAACACTGAAGCTTTCTTT	CASSLQGRANTEAFF
TRBV25-1	16	NA	TRBD1	TRBJ1-6	TGTGCCAGCAGTGAATCGGCGACAGGGCTCAATTCACCCCTCCACTTT	CASSESATGLNSPLHF
TRBV6-2/TRBV6-3	16	NA	TRBD2	TRBJ2-7	TGTGCCAGCAGTTACCTCCCTAGCGGGAGCTTCTACGAGCAGTACTTC	CASSYLPSGSFYEQYF
TRBV2	14	NA	NA	TRBJ2-7	TGTGCCAGCAGTCCGGACCTAGGGAGCTACGAGCAGTACTTC	CASSPDLGSYEQYF
TRBV6-2/TRBV6-3	14	NA	NA	TRBJ1-4	TGTGCCAGCAGTGAGGACAGAAGGCCTGAAAAACTGTTTTTT	CASSEDRRPEKLFF
TRBV19	13	NA	NA	TRBJ1-4	TGTGCCAGTATTTCGAGGTCGGATGAAAAACTGTTTTTT	CASISRSDEKLFF
TRBV20-1	11	once	NA	TRBJ1-2	TGCAGTGCTGACCGGCGCTATGGCTACACCTTC	CSADRRYGYTF
TRBV4-1	15	NA	NA	TRBJ2-4	TGCGCCAGCAGCCAAGAGGGAGTAGCCAAAAACATTCAGTACTTC	CASSQEGVAKNIQYF
TRBV28	12	NA	NA	TRBJ1-2	TGTGCCAGCAGCCTCAGAAACGGTTACTACACCTTC	CASSLRNGYYTF
TRBV28	13	NA	NA	TRBJ2-7	TGTGCCAGCAGTTTAGGCGTTCCCTACGAGCAGTACTTC	CASSLGVPYEQYF
TRBV28	14	NA	NA	TRBJ2-3	TGTGCCAGCAGTCCCTTCCAGGGGAGGGATACGCAGTATTTT	CASSPFQGRDTQYF
TRBV29-1	13	NA	NA	TRBJ1-2	TGCAGCGCCCTTGGAAGGTCTAACTATGGCTACACCTTC	CSALGRSNYGYTF
TRBV4-1	15	once	NA	TRBJ2-7	TGCGCCAGCAGCCAGGGATGGGGGGACTCCTACGAGCAGTACTTC	CASSQGWGDSYEQYF
TRBV5-1	15	NA	NA	TRBJ1-2	TGCGCCAGCAGCCTTGCCGGGACTGCCTCCTATGGCTACACCTTC	CASSLAGTASYGYTF
TRBV15	14	NA	NA	TRBJ1-6	TGTGCCACCAGCAGACCTACAGGGAATTCACCCCTCCACTTT	CATSRPTGNSPLHF
TRBV5-4	13	once	NA	TRBJ2-3	TGTGCCAGCAGCACGGTGGGTTCAGATACGCAGTATTTT	CASSTVGSDTQYF
TRBV7-9	15	NA	NA	TRBJ2-2	TGTGCCAGCAGCTTAGGGACCCCCGCTTCCGGGGAGCTGTTTTTT	CASSLGTPASGELFF
TRBV18	18	NA	NA	TRBJ2-2	TGTGCCAGCTCACTTACCACCGGCGACGGGGTCGGCACCGGGGAGCTGTTTTTT	CASSLTTGDGVGTGELFF